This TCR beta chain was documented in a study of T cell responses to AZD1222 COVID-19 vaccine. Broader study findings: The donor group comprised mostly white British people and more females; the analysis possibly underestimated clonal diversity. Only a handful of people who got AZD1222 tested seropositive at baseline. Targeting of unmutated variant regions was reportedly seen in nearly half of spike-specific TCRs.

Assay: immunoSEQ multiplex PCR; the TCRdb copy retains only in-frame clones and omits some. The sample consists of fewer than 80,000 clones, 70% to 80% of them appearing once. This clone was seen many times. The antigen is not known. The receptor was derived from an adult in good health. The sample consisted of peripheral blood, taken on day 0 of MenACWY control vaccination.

Here the CDR3 DNA reads TGTGCCAGCAGTTTTCTCGTCGAGGGGGGAGATGGCTACACCTTC. Its protein product is CASSFLVEGGDGYTF. The V call is TRBV28, the J call TRBJ1-2, with D perhaps matching TRBD1 (6 bases). CDR1 and CDR2 (germline): MDHEN, SYDVKM. Trimming left V 3 bases short and J 6 bases short, with 17 bases between. CDR3 length: 15 amino acids.